Below, 8 T cell receptor beta chains from the same sample are listed, as sequenced in a study of T cells expressing NK-cell markers. TCRdb reprocessed the 5' RACE reads and reports one entry per CDR3 protein, with no DNA. Its table lists 140,000 or so distinct CDR3 sequences. The specimen sequenced was blood T cells: a sorted CD56 or NKG2C T cell subset, CD4+ or CD8+ T cells, or bulk PBMC T cells (not recorded which). All receptors come from a man aged 18 to 30 in good health.

This chain joins TRBV24-1 and TRBJ2-1. The CDR3 covers 16 residues. CDR1 and CDR2 (germline): KGHDR, SFDVKD. CDR3: CATSDAGETTGNEQFF.

The rearrangement joins TRBV27 to TRBJ2-3; TCRdb returns TRBD2, unconfirmable since there is no DNA. Germline CDR1 MNHEY, CDR2 SMNVEV (reference sequence). The CDR3 has 13 amino acids. CDR3 sequence: CASKTSVTDTQYF.

V is TRBV10-3 and J is TRBJ2-5; TCRdb outputs TRBD2, but without DNA this stays unchecked. The CDR3 extends over 17 amino acids. Germline assignment: CDR1 ENHRY and CDR2 SYGVKD. The CDR3 loop is CAISETKLARGKETQYF.

The V gene is TRBV6-1, the J gene TRBJ1-2. The germline V gene has CDR1 MNHNS and CDR2 SASEGT. This CDR3 comprises 15 residues. This chain's CDR3 is CASSEWRGTNYGYTF.

The rearrangement uses TRBV2 and TRBJ2-2. The CDR3 length is 15 residues. CDR1 and CDR2 (germline): SNHLY, FYNNEI. The CDR3: CASSEHSPNTGELFF.

V gene TRBV7-9 combines with J gene TRBJ1-5; the D call of TRBD1 rests on TCRdb alone, since no DNA is present to check it. The CDR3 contains 15 residues. CDR1 is SEHNR, CDR2 FQNEAQ, per germline (reference sequence). CDR3 protein: CASSPAASGGQPQHF.

The CDR3 sequence is CASSQEDRDYANNEQFF. The chain joins TRBV4-2 to TRBJ2-1; TCRdb returns TRBD2, unconfirmable since there is no DNA. CDR1 is LGHNA and CDR2 is YNFKEQ in the germline V gene. The CDR3 length is 17 residues.

The CDR3 loop is CASSLMENTGELFF. J is TRBJ2-2 and V is TRBV7-8. Germline CDR1 and CDR2: SGHVS and FQNEAQ. The CDR3 has 14 amino acids.